The rows below give T cell receptor beta chains drawn from one sample of a study of blood T cell repertoires in COVID-19. Here immunoSEQ multiplex PCR was the method, and the copy in TCRdb shows in-frame clones only, minus some. The sample holds tens of thousands of clones, about 78% seen once. What was sequenced was peripheral blood. The receptor set was obtained from a woman aged 80 or over with acute or convalescent COVID-19. The conserved cysteine and the conserved F or W are not part of the CDR3 here. The order of the fields is CDR3 length, V gene, clone size, CDR3 protein. Size is stated for part of the rows, as once, few or many counts, or as a class when the clone is expanded.

15 | TRBV2 | - | ASSDSPADRDQNIQY
12 | TRBV5-1 | - | ASSLLTGQETQY
10 | TRBV7-8 | - | ASSPRDRGYT
15 | TRBV10-3 | once | AISERRQGPNTGELF
11 | TRBV9 | - | ASTRIGSTEAF
11 | TRBV6-2/TRBV6-3 | once | ASSYSLSVVQF
14 | TRBV6-1 | - | ASSELQDLSNQPQH
13 | TRBV30 | - | AWSPRGGRDYGYT
10 | TRBV15 | few | ATSRDIGELF
12 | TRBV28 | - | ASRADSMNTEAF
14 | TRBV19 | once | ATRPSIAGETYEQY
13 | TRBV6-5 | - | ASTPTSASTDTQY
13 | TRBV11-2 | - | ASSLAGENYNEQF
14 | TRBV5-5 | - | ASSLQGRGNQETQY
12 | TRBV29-1 | few | SVAGQQGAHEQY
14 | TRBV7-2 | - | ASSLGSAQGSQPQH
14 | TRBV7-2 | medium-sized | ASSLGTGASINGYT
14 | TRBV27 | few | ASSKLNRGQIYGYT
11 | TRBV28 | - | ASSLTGNYGYT
13 | TRBV6-5 | - | ASSYHGRVVGELF
12 | TRBV27 | - | ASSPRGQDYGYT
12 | TRBV28 | - | ASSLRYSGNTIY
12 | TRBV7-9 | - | ASSLTGGKNTIY
16 | TRBV18 | - | ASSPPTSGRRVPGEQY
13 | TRBV18 | - | ASSPPGLALETQY
14 | TRBV7-8 | - | ASSPRGGGPSYEQY
12 | TRBV28 | once | ASRTRGRSYEQY
14 | TRBV7-2 | - | ASSLMTGVPLGGYT
12 | TRBV6-5 | - | ASRSGSVATEAF
11 | TRBV10-2 | - | ASSRFPNTEAF
13 | TRBV28 | - | ASSSTSGKQETQY
13 | TRBV29-1 | - | SAQGLAGFYNEQF
14 | TRBV5-6 | - | ASSLNGRNSNQPQH
12 | TRBV19 | - | ASSPGPSGSPLH
13 | TRBV19 | - | ASSLIGGAYNEQF
15 | TRBV5-1 | - | ASRAPGLAGGLYEQY
13 | TRBV19 | - | ASSAMTSGNYEQY
12 | TRBV9 | once | ASSEGQGARGYT
9 | TRBV28 | - | ASSFHSEQY
13 | TRBV27 | - | ASSSKGIPNTEAF
13 | TRBV7-3 | - | ASSSGAASYNEQF
11 | TRBV4-3 | - | ASSQVVSNEQF
13 | TRBV9 | - | ASSVSTGDNYGYT
12 | TRBV5-1 | once | ASSLSGGITEAF
10 | TRBV6-6 | - | ASSPPGSEAF
10 | TRBV29-1 | - | SVGAPGVEQF
10 | TRBV9 | - | ASSVRPGEQY
14 | TRBV7-9 | few | ASSLGHRGLNTEAF
13 | TRBV27 | - | ASRTGTGVSYGYT
14 | TRBV18 | many | ASSSGGQGAIGELF
13 | TRBV18 | - | ASSPLDRAGEGYT
13 | TRBV7-2 | - | ASSRTSGSGETQY
13 | TRBV4-3 | - | ASSQGTVRSYEQY
12 | TRBV29-1 | medium-sized | SVEGGDLFDGYT
13 | TRBV6-6 | - | ASTGAGQGNYGYT
12 | TRBV3-1/TRBV3-2 | few | ASSHYTSSGDQY
11 | TRBV28 | - | ASPPNRDNGYT
15 | TRBV11-2 | - | ASSLVVNRGADRVAF
13 | TRBV5-1 | - | ASSPGQGSYNEQF